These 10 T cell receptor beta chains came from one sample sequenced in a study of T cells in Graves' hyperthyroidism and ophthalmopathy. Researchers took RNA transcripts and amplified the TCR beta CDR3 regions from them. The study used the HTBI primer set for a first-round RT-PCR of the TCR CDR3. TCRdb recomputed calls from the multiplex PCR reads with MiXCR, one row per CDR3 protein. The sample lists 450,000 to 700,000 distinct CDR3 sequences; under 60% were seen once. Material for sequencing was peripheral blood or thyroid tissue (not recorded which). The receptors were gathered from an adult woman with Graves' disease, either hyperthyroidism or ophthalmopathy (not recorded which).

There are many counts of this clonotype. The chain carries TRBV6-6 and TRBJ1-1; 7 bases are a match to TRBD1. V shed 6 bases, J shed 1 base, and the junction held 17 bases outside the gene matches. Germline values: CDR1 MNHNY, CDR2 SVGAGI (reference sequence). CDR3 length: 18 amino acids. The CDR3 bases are TGTGCCAGCAGATCCCAGGCCCTAGCGGGACAGCAGAACACTGAAGCTTTCTTT. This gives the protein CASRSQALAGQQNTEAFF.

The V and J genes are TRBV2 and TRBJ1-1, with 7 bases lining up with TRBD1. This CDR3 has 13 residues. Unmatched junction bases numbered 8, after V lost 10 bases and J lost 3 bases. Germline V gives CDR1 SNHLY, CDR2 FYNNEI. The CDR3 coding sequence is TGTGCCAACAGCCGTCAGGGGGACACTGAAGCTTTCTTT. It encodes CANSRQGDTEAFF.

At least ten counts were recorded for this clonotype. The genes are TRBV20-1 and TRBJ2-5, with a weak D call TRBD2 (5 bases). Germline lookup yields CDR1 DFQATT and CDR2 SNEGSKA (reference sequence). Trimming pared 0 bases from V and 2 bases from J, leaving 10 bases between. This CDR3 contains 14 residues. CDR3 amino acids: CSARDGGRQETQYF. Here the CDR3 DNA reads TGCAGTGCTAGAGATGGAGGACGGCAAGAGACCCAGTACTTC.

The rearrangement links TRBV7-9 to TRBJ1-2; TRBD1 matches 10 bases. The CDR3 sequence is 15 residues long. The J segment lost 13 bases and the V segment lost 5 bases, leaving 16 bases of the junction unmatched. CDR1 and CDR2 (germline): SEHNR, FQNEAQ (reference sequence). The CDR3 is CASSRYRDRGTSGTF. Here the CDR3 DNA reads TGTGCCAGCAGCCGTTACCGGGACAGGGGCACCTCGGGCACCTTC.

CDR3 residues: CASSGQVLQETQYF. In DNA, the CDR3 is TGCGCCAGCAGCGGACAGGTACTTCAAGAGACCCAGTACTTC. The rearrangement uses TRBV10-2 and TRBJ2-5; 7 nucleotides line up with TRBD1. The CDR3 sequence is 14 residues long. Unmatched junction bases numbered 6, after V lost 6 bases and J lost 2 bases. Germline values: CDR1 WSHSY, CDR2 SAAADI.

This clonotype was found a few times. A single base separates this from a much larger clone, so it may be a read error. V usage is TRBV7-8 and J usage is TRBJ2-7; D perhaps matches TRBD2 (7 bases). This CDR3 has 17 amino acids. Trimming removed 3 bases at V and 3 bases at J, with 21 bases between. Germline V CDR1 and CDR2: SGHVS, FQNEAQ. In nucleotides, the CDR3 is TGTGCCAGCAGCTTTAAACGGGGGGCTCGGGGGCACTACGAGCAGTACTTC. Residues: CASSFKRGARGHYEQYF.

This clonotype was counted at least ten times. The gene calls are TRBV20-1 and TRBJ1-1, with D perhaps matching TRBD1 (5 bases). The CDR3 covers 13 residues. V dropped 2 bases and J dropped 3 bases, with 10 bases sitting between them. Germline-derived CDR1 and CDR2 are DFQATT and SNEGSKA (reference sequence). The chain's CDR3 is CSARTRGDTEAFF. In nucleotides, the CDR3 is TGCAGTGCTAGAACACGGGGGGACACTGAAGCTTTCTTT.

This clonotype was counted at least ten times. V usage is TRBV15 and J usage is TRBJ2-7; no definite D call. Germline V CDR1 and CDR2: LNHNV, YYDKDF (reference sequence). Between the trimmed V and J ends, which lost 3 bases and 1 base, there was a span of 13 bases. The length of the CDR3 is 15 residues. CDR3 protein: CATSRGTGRSYEQYF. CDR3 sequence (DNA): TGTGCCACCAGCAGGGGAACGGGCAGATCCTACGAGCAGTACTTC.

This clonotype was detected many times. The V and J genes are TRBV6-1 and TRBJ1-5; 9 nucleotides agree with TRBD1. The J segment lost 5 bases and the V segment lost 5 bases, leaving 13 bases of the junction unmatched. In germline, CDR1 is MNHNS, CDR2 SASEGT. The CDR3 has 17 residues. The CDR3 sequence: CASSFPDGQGWDQPQHF. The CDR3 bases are TGTGCCAGCAGTTTTCCCGACGGACAGGGGTGGGATCAGCCCCAGCATTTT.

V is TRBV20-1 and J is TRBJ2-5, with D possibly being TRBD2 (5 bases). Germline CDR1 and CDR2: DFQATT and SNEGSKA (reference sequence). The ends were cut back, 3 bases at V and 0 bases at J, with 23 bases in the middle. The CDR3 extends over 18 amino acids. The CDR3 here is CSARGFVGEIVYQETQYF. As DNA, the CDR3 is TGCAGTGCTAGGGGTTTTGTCGGGGAGATTGTTTACCAAGAGACCCAGTACTTC.